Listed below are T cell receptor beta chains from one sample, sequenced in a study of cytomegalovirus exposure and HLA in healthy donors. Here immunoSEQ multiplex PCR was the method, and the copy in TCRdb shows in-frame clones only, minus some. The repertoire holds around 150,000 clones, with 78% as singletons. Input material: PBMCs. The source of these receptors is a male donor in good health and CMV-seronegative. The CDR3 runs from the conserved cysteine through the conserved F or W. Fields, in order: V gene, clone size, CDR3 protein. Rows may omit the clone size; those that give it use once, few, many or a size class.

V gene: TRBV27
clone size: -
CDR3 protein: CASSHHRGRETQYF

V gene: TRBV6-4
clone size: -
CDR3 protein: CASSVPRLAPEQYF

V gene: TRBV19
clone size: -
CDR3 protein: CASSILAPWTGGLVLTF

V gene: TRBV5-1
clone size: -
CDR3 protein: CASSEGTGNQPQHF

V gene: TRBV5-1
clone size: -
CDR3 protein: CASSLAGTLSGNTIYF

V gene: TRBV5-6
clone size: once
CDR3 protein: CASSFTGYAYEQYF

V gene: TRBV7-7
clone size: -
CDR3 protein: CASSSIRDRVNTGELFF

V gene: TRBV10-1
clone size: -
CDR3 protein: CASSDASGNEQYF

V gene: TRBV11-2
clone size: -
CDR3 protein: CASSSIQGGYHEQYF

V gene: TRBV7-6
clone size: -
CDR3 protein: CASSLVGSGYTF

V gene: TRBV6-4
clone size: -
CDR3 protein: CASQRTSGPYNEQFF

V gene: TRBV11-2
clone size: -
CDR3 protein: CASSFGDTQYF

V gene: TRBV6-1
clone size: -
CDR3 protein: CASSLLRQGDYGYTF

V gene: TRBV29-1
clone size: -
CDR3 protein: CSGGAGLNQPQHF

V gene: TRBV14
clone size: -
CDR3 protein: CASSTHFTETYEQYF

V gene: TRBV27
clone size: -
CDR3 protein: CASSLGSPAGSGELFF

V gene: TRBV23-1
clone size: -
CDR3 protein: CATNRSQRVTPTKYNEQFF

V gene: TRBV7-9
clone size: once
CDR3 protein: CSSSSGVENIQYF